The present entry profiles one TCR beta chain with its context. It lacks a known antigen. The sample holds no much larger clone one base away, and base qualities are not on file. At the junction V is shortened by 1 base and J by 3 bases, with 7 bases in between. CDR1 and CDR2, looked up from the germline V gene (reference sequence), are DFQATT and SNEGSKA. From cysteine to phenylalanine, the CDR3 is 14 amino acids long. Kept here is only the CDR3 DNA, which spans 42 bases and is read in frame from base 1. This entry belongs to a study of blood T cells in healthy people across ages (dated by TCRdb to 2013 to 2016). Study-level background: In model experiments, template switching captured about one uniquely barcoded TCR beta cDNA molecule for every two T cells. The study measured age-related changes in TCR beta repertoire diversity using deep sequencing normalized with unique cDNA molecular identifiers. Donors were grouped into four age groups: young (average approximately 15 years), middle-aged (under 40), aged (around 60) and long-lived (over 80). To avoid experimental bias, donors of different ages were randomly spread across the sequencing lanes. For two donors (one aged 18 to 30 and one aged 80 or older), the study analyzed two additional independent replicas of 1 million unique cDNA reads from the same blood draw.

Library method: 5' RACE. The instrument given in TCRdb is Illumina HiSeq 2500. A second PCR of about 6 to 11 cycles was performed with a sample-barcoded 5' primer and a J-beta primer mix. Each TCR beta cDNA molecule received a unique molecular identifier from a template-switch 5' adaptor carrying 12 random nucleotides. Each sample yielded at least 2.5 million CDR3-containing paired-end reads. First-strand cDNA was synthesized from all RNA with the Mint cDNA synthesis kit, primed by a TRBC-specific oligonucleotide. Following uracil-DNA glycosylase treatment, a first 18-cycle PCR with universal primers M1SS and BC2_uni_R was performed on all cDNA. On the study's bioinformatics: Each sample was normalized by randomly selecting 1 million high-quality reads, each carrying a distinct molecular identifier. Instead of being binned into consensus sequences, reads that shared molecular identifiers were thrown out. CDR3 identification, clonotype clustering and error correction used MiTCR with a Q25 quality threshold and the strictest error-elimination algorithm. A nonparametric unseen species model with Euler transformation was used to estimate a lower bound on total TCR beta diversity. Through fastp at Q25 and MiXCR, TCRdb rebuilt clones from the public reads, retaining in-frame beta chains. Identical CDR3 protein sequences are pooled into one entry, listed with their most common genes and DNA. These V and J calls rely on TCRdb rather than the paper's analysis. The sample contains approximately 940,000 distinct CDR3 sequences, roughly 50% of them found a single time. Under 15% of the sample comes from the top ten.

General conclusions and limits of the study: Conclusive comparison of naive and antigen-experienced compartments was prevented by the profiling of bulk unsorted PBMCs. Total diversity estimates from one million sequenced T cells were considered lower bounds and underestimates. The CMV infection status of donors was not known, potentially confounding age-related changes in expanded clonotypes. Compared with the aged group, the long-lived group had more naive CD4+ T cells, fewer expanded clones and increased TCR diversity, a pattern suggesting age selection. As age increased, observed TCR beta diversity per million T cells dropped in a roughly linear way, and a significant reduction was already evident by age 40. A strong correlation was found between observed TCR beta diversity and the percentage of naive T cells measured by flow cytometry.

The donors were some 39 Caucasian individuals from Russia, aged roughly 6 to 100 years, who were systemically healthy. Around 10 milliliters of peripheral blood were collected from each donor into EDTA-treated Vacutainer tubes. PBMCs were isolated by Ficoll-Paque density-gradient centrifugation, with at least 6 million obtained per sample. Trizol reagent was used to extract total RNA from PBMCs, with at least 6 micrograms per sample. The percentages of naive CD45RAhigh/CD27high T cells were determined by flow cytometry on a PBMC aliquot from every donor. The receptor chain draws on TRBV20-1 and TRBJ2-6; the D gene assignment is ambiguous. Input material: blood. The receptor was derived from a man aged 30-40 years in good health. The nucleotide sequence reads as follows: TGCAGTGCTAGAGGGGCTCTTGGGGCCAACGTCCTGACTTTC. This sequence encodes CSARGALGANVLTF.